These T cell receptor beta chains were read from a single sample in a study of siplizumab effects on memory and regulatory T cells. Assay used: immunoSEQ multiplex PCR; TCRdb lists only in-frame clones, some missing. The sample lists around 82,000 clones, 93% seen once, with approximately 5.3% in the top ten. Sequences were obtained from CD8+ T cells sorted from blood. These receptors were collected from a human donor in good health. The CDR3 runs from the conserved cysteine through the conserved F or W.

v_gene: TRBV9; CDR3aa: CASSPGGTGYNEQFF
v_gene: TRBV27; CDR3aa: CASSTGGREQYF
v_gene: TRBV4-3; CDR3aa: CASSQDSEGSNEQFF
v_gene: TRBV4-2; CDR3aa: CASSLLQGLNTEAFF
v_gene: TRBV11-2; CDR3aa: CASSFLLAGGQETQYF
v_gene: TRBV15; CDR3aa: CATSRDYGVDYGYTF
v_gene: TRBV30; CDR3aa: CAWSVSGGYSYNEQFF
v_gene: TRBV6-5; CDR3aa: CASSYWNANTGELFF
v_gene: TRBV11-2; CDR3aa: CASSPRQTDSPLHF
v_gene: TRBV27; CDR3aa: CASRDRGFNTGELFF
v_gene: TRBV7-9; CDR3aa: CASSAGFNQPQHF
v_gene: TRBV13; CDR3aa: CASSFGTSYEQYF
v_gene: TRBV15; CDR3aa: CATSLDQPAYEQYF
v_gene: TRBV19; CDR3aa: CASRHGYEQYF
v_gene: TRBV18; CDR3aa: CASSSATSGTTDTQYF
v_gene: TRBV2; CDR3aa: CASSGPLELEQYF
v_gene: TRBV27; CDR3aa: CASSLQGGSYEQYF
v_gene: TRBV2; CDR3aa: CASSPDRDAGNTIYF
v_gene: TRBV5-6; CDR3aa: CASSLGRNNEQFF
v_gene: TRBV27; CDR3aa: CASSLIFGDFSYEQYF
v_gene: TRBV27; CDR3aa: CASSSTGVYEQYF
v_gene: TRBV28; CDR3aa: CASSPRTAPYEQYF
v_gene: TRBV2; CDR3aa: CASRILQGGSYEQYF
v_gene: TRBV21-1; CDR3aa: CASSTHGHYGYTF
v_gene: TRBV7-2; CDR3aa: CASSLQGAYNEQFF
v_gene: TRBV27; CDR3aa: CASSLAGHGYTF